Listed below are T cell receptor beta chains from one sample, sequenced in a study of cytomegalovirus exposure and HLA in healthy donors. TCRdb's table, derived via immunoSEQ multiplex PCR, lists solely in-frame clones and lacks some. Here the sample spans 120,000 or so clones, over 65% being singletons. Sequenced input: PBMCs. All receptors come from a woman in her 30s in good health and CMV-seronegative. Both conserved end residues are part of each CDR3. Each record gives: J gene, D gene, V gene, clone size, CDR3 DNA, CDR3 protein. A D gene is named only where the DNA matches it firmly. Size is stated for part of the rows, as once, few or many counts, or as a class when the clone is expanded.

TRBJ1-2	.	TRBV7-9	.	TGTGCCAGCAGCTTAAGTGCCGACAGAGGCTATGGCTACACCTTC	CASSLSADRGYGYTF
TRBJ1-1	.	TRBV5-1	.	TGCGCCAGCAGCCCGATACACAGGGACACTGAAGCTTTCTTT	CASSPIHRDTEAFF
TRBJ1-1	.	TRBV11-2	many	TGTGCCAGCATACCTAGGGGGGGAAACACTGAAGCTTTCTTT	CASIPRGGNTEAFF
TRBJ1-4	.	TRBV30	few	TGTGCCTGGGACAGAGCAACTAATGAAAAACTGTTTTTT	CAWDRATNEKLFF
TRBJ2-5	.	TRBV5-8	.	TGTGCCAGCAGCTTTCGGGAGACCCAGTACTTC	CASSFRETQYF
TRBJ2-7	TRBD1	TRBV7-8	.	TGTGCCAGCAGCTCGACCTGGCAGGGGGCGCGTTACGAGCAGTACTTC	CASSSTWQGARYEQYF
TRBJ1-2	TRBD1	TRBV18	few	TGTGCCAGCTCATCTGACAGGGACTATGGCTACACCTTC	CASSSDRDYGYTF
TRBJ2-1	.	TRBV19	.	TGTGCCAGTACCCCTGGACCCTCGGGGTCCTACAATGAGCAGTTCTTC	CASTPGPSGSYNEQFF
TRBJ2-7	TRBD2	TRBV7-8	.	TGTGCCAGCAGCTTTGGCGGGGACTACCAAACCTACGAGCAGTACTTC	CASSFGGDYQTYEQYF
TRBJ1-1	TRBD1	TRBV5-1	.	TGCGCCAGCAGCTCCGGGACAGGGGGCGCGAGGACTGAAGCTTTCTTT	CASSSGTGGARTEAFF
TRBJ2-7	TRBD2	TRBV6-5	.	TGTGCCAGCAGTTACGCGGCTAGCGGGGGGTGGGAGCAGTACTTC	CASSYAASGGWEQYF
TRBJ2-1	.	TRBV25-1	.	TGTGCCAGCACGAGAGTGAGGACAGGACTATACAATGAGCAGTTCTTC	CASTRVRTGLYNEQFF
TRBJ1-6	TRBD1	TRBV19	.	TGTGCCAGTAGGGACAACCCGGGACAGGATTATTCACCCCTCCACTTT	CASRDNPGQDYSPLHF
TRBJ2-3	TRBD1	TRBV18	.	TGTGCCAGCTCACACGGGACAGCAAGAGATACGCAGTATTTT	CASSHGTARDTQYF
TRBJ1-5	.	TRBV6-6	.	TGTGCCAGCAGATTCGACTCGGGCAATCAGCCCCAGCATTTT	CASRFDSGNQPQHF
TRBJ1-5	.	TRBV6-1	once	TGTGCCAGCAGTGGGGGGCTGCGGGGGGCAGTTCAGCCCCAGCATTTT	CASSGGLRGAVQPQHF
TRBJ2-3	TRBD2	TRBV2	.	TGTGCCAGCAGGACCCTAGCGGGGGGGCGGGTAGATACGCAGTATTTT	CASRTLAGGRVDTQYF
TRBJ1-6	.	TRBV5-8	few	TGTGCCAGCAGCTCCGGGACATCCGGCTCACCCCTCCACTTT	CASSSGTSGSPLHF
TRBJ1-2	.	TRBV6-6	few	TGTGCCAGCAGTCTCTCTGGGGCGGACTATGGCTACACCTTC	CASSLSGADYGYTF
TRBJ1-5	TRBD1	TRBV30	once	TGTGCCTGGAGTACAGGGGGCGAAGGCAATCAGCCCCAGCATTTT	CAWSTGGEGNQPQHF
TRBJ2-7	TRBD1	TRBV19	.	TGTGCCAGTAGTGCCAGGGGGCCCAACTCCTACGAGCAGTACTTC	CASSARGPNSYEQYF
TRBJ2-7	TRBD1	TRBV6-5	.	TGTGCCAGCAGTTACGCCATTGGCAGGGGGCTGCAGTACTTC	CASSYAIGRGLQYF
TRBJ1-1	.	TRBV4-1	.	TGCGCCAGCAGCTCCTCGATACTCAGGGAACCCCCCGAAGCTTTCTTT	CASSSSILREPPEAFF
TRBJ1-6	.	TRBV6-4	.	TGTGCCAGCAGTGACTCAACTAAGCCCCGCTCCTATAATTCACCCCTCCACTTT	CASSDSTKPRSYNSPLHF
TRBJ2-5	TRBD2	TRBV2	.	TGTGCCAGCAGCGGGGGGGCCCGGGAGACCCAGTACTTC	CASSGGARETQYF
TRBJ1-2	TRBD1	TRBV18	.	TGTGCCAGCTCAAACGGACAGGAAATGAACTATGGCTACACCTTC	CASSNGQEMNYGYTF
TRBJ2-3	TRBD2	TRBV15	.	TGTGCCACCAGCAGGCTAGCGGGGGATGCGGCAGATACGCAGTATTTT	CATSRLAGDAADTQYF
TRBJ1-5	.	TRBV2	.	TGTGCCAGTTTTCGGGACATCAATCAGCCCCAGCATTTT	CASFRDINQPQHF
TRBJ2-1	TRBD1	TRBV27	.	TGTGCCAGCAGTTCGACAGGGTTATTCAGCAATGAGCAGTTCTTC	CASSSTGLFSNEQFF
TRBJ1-1	.	TRBV2	.	TGTGCCAGCAGCAGGGGCCTCTCGGCCACTGAAGCTTTCTTT	CASSRGLSATEAFF
TRBJ2-1	.	TRBV27	.	TGTGCCAGCAGTTTTTTTTCCTTCTCCTACAATGAGCAGTTCTTC	CASSFFSFSYNEQFF
TRBJ1-5	TRBD1	TRBV5-8	.	TGTGCCAGCAGCTTGGGCATCCGACAGGGGATTAGCAATCAGCCCCAGCATTTT	CASSLGIRQGISNQPQHF
TRBJ2-2	TRBD1	TRBV2	.	TGTGCCAGCAGGCCCACAGGGGGCGGTGGCGGGGAGCTGTTTTTT	CASRPTGGGGGELFF
TRBJ1-6	.	TRBV19	.	TGTGCCAGCCGAGAGGGTGAGGCCTATAATTCACCCCTCCACTTT	CASREGEAYNSPLHF
TRBJ1-6	TRBD1	TRBV9	.	TGTGCCAGCAGCCGAGGGGACAGGGGTAATTCACCCCTCCACTTT	CASSRGDRGNSPLHF
TRBJ2-1	.	TRBV19	.	TGTGCCAGTAGTGCGGACATCTACAATGAGCAGTTCTTC	CASSADIYNEQFF
TRBJ1-2	TRBD1	TRBV30	few	TGTGCCTGGAGTCGGGACAGGGGAGGATATGGCTACACCTTC	CAWSRDRGGYGYTF
TRBJ2-5	.	TRBV11-2	once	TGTGCCAGCAACCAAGCGGGTTCACAAGAGACCCAGTACTTC	CASNQAGSQETQYF
TRBJ2-2	.	TRBV2	.	TGTGCCAGCAGACGGGGGGCAAGCACCGGGGAGCTGTTTTTT	CASRRGASTGELFF
TRBJ2-7	TRBD1	TRBV5-1	few	TGCGCCAGCAGCCCAAGGGCAGGGGGCTACGAGCAGTACTTC	CASSPRAGGYEQYF
TRBJ2-1	.	TRBV5-6	.	TGTGCCAGCAGCGCCGGACGGGGTACTGAGCAGTTCTTC	CASSAGRGTEQFF
TRBJ2-5	TRBD1	TRBV2	.	TGTGCCAGCAGTAAACAGGGGGGACCCTCCCAAGAGACCCAGTACTTC	CASSKQGGPSQETQYF
TRBJ1-2	.	TRBV6-6	.	TGTGCCAGCAGCCGGGGGAGGGATGGCTACACCTTC	CASSRGRDGYTF
TRBJ1-2	TRBD1	TRBV19	.	TGTGCCAGTAACCCCCCGGGACAGGACTATGGCTACACCTTC	CASNPPGQDYGYTF
TRBJ1-5	TRBD1	TRBV30	.	TGTGCCTGGAGGCATGGACAGGGCGGCGGTCAGCCCCAGCATTTT	CAWRHGQGGGQPQHF
TRBJ2-6	TRBD2	TRBV7-2	.	TGTGCCAGCAGCCCTCCTAGCGGGGGCCACTCTGGGGCCAACGTCCTGACTTTC	CASSPPSGGHSGANVLTF
TRBJ1-2	.	TRBV6-8	.	TGTGCCAGCAGCTACCACGACAGGCCAGGAGACTATGGCTACACCTTC	CASSYHDRPGDYGYTF
TRBJ1-1	.	TRBV7-2	.	TGTGCCAGCAGCTTCGGGGAGGGCACTGAAGCTTTCTTT	CASSFGEGTEAFF
TRBJ2-5	TRBD2	TRBV7-2	.	TGTGCCAGCAGCTTAGTGAGGCTAGCGGGGCTCCTGGGGGAGACCCAGTACTTC	CASSLVRLAGLLGETQYF
TRBJ2-4	.	TRBV2	once	TGTGCCAGCAGTTCTGGACTGGTTGGAAACATTCAGTACTTC	CASSSGLVGNIQYF
TRBJ2-3	.	TRBV4-2	.	TGTGCCAGCAGCCAGGGCCGCACAGATACGCAGTATTTT	CASSQGRTDTQYF
TRBJ1-1	.	TRBV6-5	.	TGTGCCAGCAGTTATGGAGGAGGGACTGAAGCTTTCTTT	CASSYGGGTEAFF
TRBJ2-7	TRBD1	TRBV15	.	TGTGCCACCAGCAGAGTCAGGACAGGAGCGTTCTACGAGCAGTACTTC	CATSRVRTGAFYEQYF